The 21 T cell receptor beta chains listed next were all sequenced from one sample in a study of lymphopenia after photon versus proton radiotherapy. The table came from immunoSEQ multiplex PCR; TCRdb's copy has only in-frame clones and leaves some out. Of about 160,000 clones listed, about 85% were seen once; the top ten hold around 4.7%. The sample consisted of peripheral blood, taken from a patient treated with photon-based radiotherapy. Receptor source: a man aged 50-59 years with gastric cancer.

V usage is TRBV28 and J usage is TRBJ1-1; D not resolved. The germline V gene has CDR1 MDHEN and CDR2 SYDVKM. With 4 bases removed from V and 1 base from J, the gap between germline ends came to 16 bases. There are 16 residues in the CDR3. CDR3 region: CASSSGTRGGNTEAFF. CDR3 bases: TGTGCCAGCAGTTCGGGCACTCGAGGAGGGAACACTGAAGCTTTCTTT.

The chain combines TRBV19 with TRBJ2-3; either TRBD1 or TRBD2 may fit D (5 bases each). Trimming stripped 5 bases from V and 0 bases from J, with 9 bases between. The CDR3 sequence is 14 residues long. The germline V gene has CDR1 LNHDA and CDR2 SQIVND (reference sequence). The CDR3 nucleotides read TGTGCCAGTAGTTTCAGGGAGAGCACAGATACGCAGTATTTT. It encodes CASSFRESTDTQYF.

Note on this clone: This sample includes further DNA sequences coding for the same CDR3. V usage is TRBV15 and J usage is TRBJ1-2, with TRBD1 identical over 7 bases. The V gene's germline CDR1 is LNHNV and CDR2 YYDKDF (reference sequence). The J segment lost 5 bases and the V segment lost 0 bases, leaving 3 bases of the junction unmatched. CDR3 length: 14 residues. The CDR3 sequence: CATSREQGGYGYTF. CDR3 sequence (DNA): TGTGCCACCAGCAGAGAGCAGGGGGGATATGGCTACACCTTC.

The gene calls are TRBV7-8 and TRBJ2-1; possibly TRBD1 for D (5 bases). CDR3 length: 16 amino acids. Germline V gene lookup returns CDR1 SGHVS and CDR2 FQNEAQ. Trimming left V 0 bases short and J 4 bases short, with 13 bases between. CDR3 DNA: TGTGCCAGCAGCTTAGCAAGGGGCCAAACGTACAATGAGCAGTTCTTC. Protein: CASSLARGQTYNEQFF.

The chain couples TRBV2 to TRBJ2-7; 14 bases fit TRBD2. With 6 bases clipped from V and 4 bases from J, the junction kept 8 bases outside the gene matches. Germline assignment: CDR1 SNHLY and CDR2 FYNNEI. The CDR3 spans 16 residues. The CDR3 region has the DNA TGTGCCAGCAGATACCCGGGACTAGCGGGAGTGTACGAGCAGTACTTC. It codes for CASRYPGLAGVYEQYF.

The chain couples TRBV7-2 to TRBJ1-2; TRBD1 might be the D (6 bases). Germline values: CDR1 SGHTA, CDR2 FQGNSA. V was trimmed by 0 bases and J by 7 bases, leaving 12 bases between them. CDR3 length: 14 amino acids. The CDR3 nucleotides are TGTGCCAGCAGCTTAGCGTTCGCAGGGGCTGGCTACACCTTC. Residues: CASSLAFAGAGYTF.

V usage is TRBV29-1 and J usage is TRBJ1-4; a possible D gene is TRBD1 (5 bases). Trimming took off 2 bases at V and 14 bases at J, with 12 bases between the two ends. CDR3 size: 11 residues. The germline V gene encodes CDR1 SQVTM and CDR2 ANQGSEA. CDR3 region: CSVERLGGLFF. The CDR3 DNA is TGCAGCGTTGAACGTCTCGGGGGGCTGTTTTTT.

This clone occurred a few times. Additional DNA sequences in this sample encode the identical CDR3. The chain recombines TRBV5-1 with TRBJ1-5; D is uncertain. V was clipped by 0 bases and J by 4 bases, with 8 bases between them. The germline CDR1 and CDR2 sequences are SGHRS and YFSETQ. This CDR3 comprises 14 residues. The DNA for the CDR3 is TGCGCCAGCAGCTTGGAGGGCGGGAATCAGCCCCAGCATTTT. Translated, it gives CASSLEGGNQPQHF.

The V call is TRBV9, the J call TRBJ1-2, with D possibly TRBD1 on 5 matching bases. The CDR3 has 15 residues. The V gene lost 0 bases and the J gene lost 4 bases, with 13 bases spanning the gap. Per germline, CDR1 SGDLS and CDR2 YYNGEE. The CDR3 sequence is CASSVAPGLSYGYTF. The CDR3 region has the DNA TGTGCCAGCAGCGTAGCTCCAGGGCTCAGCTATGGCTACACCTTC. The whole variable domain, remainder taken from reference TRBV9 and TRBJ1-2, is DSGVTQTPKHLITATGQRVTLRCSPRSGDLSVYWYQQSLDQGLQFLIQYYNGEERAKGNILERFSAQQFPDLHSELNLSSLELGDSALYFCASSVAPGLSYGYTFGSGTRLTVV.

The chain couples TRBV9 to TRBJ2-3; TRBD2 matches 8 bases. Germline loops: CDR1 SGDLS, CDR2 YYNGEE. The ends lost 4 bases at V and 2 bases at J; junction bases unmatched: 18. CDR3 length: 19 amino acids. The CDR3 DNA reads as TGTGCCAGCAGCACACACCACCTTCGGCGGGAGGACTACACAGATACGCAGTATTTT. Its protein is CASSTHHLRREDYTDTQYF.

This chain's CDR3 is CASSLTSNTDTQYF. CDR3 nucleotide sequence: TGTGCCAGCAGCTTAACGTCGAACACAGATACGCAGTATTTT. This chain joins TRBV11-3 and TRBJ2-3; D remains unclear. V lost 2 bases and J 2 bases, leaving 8 bases between the germline ends. There are 14 residues in the CDR3. Germline V gene lookup returns CDR1 SGHNT and CDR2 YENEEA.

The chain recombines TRBV27 with TRBJ2-5; possibly TRBD1 or TRBD2 for D (5 bases each). Trimming shortened V by 3 bases and J by 4 bases, and 15 bases separated the two germline ends. Germline V lookup: CDR1 MNHEY, CDR2 SMNVEV (reference sequence). The CDR3 loop spans 15 amino acids. The CDR3 DNA reads as TGTGCCAGCAGTTTGAGGGGAACAACAGTAGAGACCCAGTACTTC. Translating gives CASSLRGTTVETQYF.

This sequence joins TRBV30 and TRBJ1-2; TRBD1 matches 8 bases. This CDR3 spans 11 amino acids. Germline-derived CDR1 and CDR2 are GTSNPN and SVGIG (reference sequence). The J segment lost 9 bases and the V segment lost 4 bases, leaving 4 bases of the junction unmatched. CDR3 sequence reads: CAWTDRGSYTF. The CDR3 DNA reads TGTGCCTGGACAGACAGGGGAAGCTACACCTTC.

The rearrangement links TRBV13 to TRBJ2-1, with 8 bases aligning to TRBD2. The trim removed 1 base at V and 7 bases at J, leaving 6 bases unmatched. Germline CDR1 is PRHDT and CDR2 is FYEKMQ (reference sequence). CDR3 length equals 15 residues. CDR3 nucleotides: TGTGCCAGCAGCTTAGTAAGCGGGAGATTAAATGAGCAGTTCTTC. This translates into CASSLVSGRLNEQFF.

There are a few counts of this clone. Other DNA sequences in this sample translate to the same CDR3. V usage is TRBV29-1 and J usage is TRBJ1-2; no clear D gene. The V gene lost 3 bases and the J gene lost 2 bases, with 7 bases spanning the gap. This CDR3 spans 12 amino acids. Germline lookup yields CDR1 SQVTM and CDR2 ANQGSEA. This CDR3 reads CSVEGLNYGYTF. The CDR3 DNA sequence: TGCAGCGTTGAGGGCCTGAACTATGGCTACACCTTC.

The gene calls are TRBV11-1 and TRBJ2-2; 7 bases are a match to TRBD1. V shed 5 bases, J shed 3 bases, and the junction held 15 bases outside the gene matches. The CDR3 has 18 residues. CDR1 is SGHAT and CDR2 is FQDESV in the germline V gene (reference sequence). The CDR3 loop is CASSPIAGRQGYTGELFF. The CDR3 DNA follows: TGTGCCAGCAGCCCTATAGCCGGGCGACAGGGTTACACCGGGGAGCTGTTTTTT.

The J gene is TRBJ2-7, the V gene TRBV25-1; possible D gene TRBD2, 5 bases. The CDR3 runs 12 residues. Per germline, CDR1 MGHDK and CDR2 SYGVNS. V lost 8 bases and J 5 bases, leaving 13 bases between the germline ends. The CDR3 spells CASQRGSHEQYF. The CDR3 region has the DNA TGTGCCAGCCAAAGAGGGTCCCACGAGCAGTACTTC.

V gene TRBV9 combines with J gene TRBJ2-7; 7 bases match TRBD2. The germline CDR1 and CDR2 sequences are SGDLS and YYNGEE. V lost 0 bases, J lost 7 bases, and 13 bases stayed unmatched. The CDR3 runs 16 residues. The CDR3 spells CASSVDAGELLLEQYF. The CDR3 DNA reads TGTGCCAGCAGCGTAGACGCGGGAGAACTCCTTTTGGAGCAGTACTTC.

The chain joins TRBV16 to TRBJ1-2; D is perhaps TRBD1 (5 bases). The CDR3 covers 15 residues. Germline values: CDR1 KGHSY, CDR2 FQNENV. V lost 4 bases and J lost 1, with 13 bases in between. This chain's CDR3 is CASSRPGLGNYGYTF. CDR3 in DNA: TGTGCCAGCAGCCGTCCGGGGCTTGGTAACTATGGCTACACCTTC.

The rearrangement uses TRBV10-1 and TRBJ2-3; TRBD1 agrees at 8 bases. The CDR3 extends over 13 amino acids. From germline, CDR1 is WNHNN and CDR2 SYGVQD (reference sequence). Trimming removed 6 bases from V and 6 bases from J; junction bases left unmatched: 5. The CDR3 reads CASRDRAADTQYF. The CDR3 DNA is TGCGCCAGCAGGGACAGGGCCGCGGATACGCAGTATTTT.

As for this clone: Within the sample, other DNA sequences also encode this same CDR3. The chain joins TRBV2 to TRBJ1-5, with no clear D. Germline lookup yields CDR1 SNHLY and CDR2 FYNNEI. V dropped 3 bases and J dropped 1 base, with 4 bases sitting between them. The CDR3 covers 13 residues. CDR3: CASSENSNQPQHF. CDR3 sequence (DNA): TGTGCCAGCAGTGAGAACAGCAATCAGCCCCAGCATTTT.